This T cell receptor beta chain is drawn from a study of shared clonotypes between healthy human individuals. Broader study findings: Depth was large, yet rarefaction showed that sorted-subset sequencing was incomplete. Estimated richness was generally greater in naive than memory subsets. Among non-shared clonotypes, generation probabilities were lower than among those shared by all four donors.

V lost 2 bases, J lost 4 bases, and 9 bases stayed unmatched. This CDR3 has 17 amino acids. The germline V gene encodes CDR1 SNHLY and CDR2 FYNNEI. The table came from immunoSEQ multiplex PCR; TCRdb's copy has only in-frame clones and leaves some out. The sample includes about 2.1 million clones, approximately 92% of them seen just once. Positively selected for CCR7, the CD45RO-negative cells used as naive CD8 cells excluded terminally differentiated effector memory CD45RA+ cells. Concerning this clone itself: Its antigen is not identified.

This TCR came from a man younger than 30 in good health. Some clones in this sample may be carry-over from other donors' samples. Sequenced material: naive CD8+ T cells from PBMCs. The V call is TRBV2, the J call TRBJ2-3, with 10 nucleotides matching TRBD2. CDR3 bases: TGTGCCAGCAGTGAAAGGTCGGAGCGGGAGGGGCCAGATACGCAGTATTTT. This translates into CASSERSEREGPDTQYF.